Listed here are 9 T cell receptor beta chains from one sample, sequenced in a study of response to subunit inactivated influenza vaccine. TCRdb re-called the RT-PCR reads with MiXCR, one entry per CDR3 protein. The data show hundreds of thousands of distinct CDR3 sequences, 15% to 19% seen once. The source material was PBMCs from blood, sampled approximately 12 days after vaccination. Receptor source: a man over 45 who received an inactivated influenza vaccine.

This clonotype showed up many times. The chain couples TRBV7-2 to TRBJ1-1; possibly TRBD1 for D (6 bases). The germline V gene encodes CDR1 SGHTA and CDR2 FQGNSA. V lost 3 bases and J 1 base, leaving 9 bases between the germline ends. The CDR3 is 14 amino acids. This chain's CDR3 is CASSLGGRNTEAFF. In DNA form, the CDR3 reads TGTGCCAGCAGCTTGGGGGGCCGGAACACTGAAGCTTTCTTT.

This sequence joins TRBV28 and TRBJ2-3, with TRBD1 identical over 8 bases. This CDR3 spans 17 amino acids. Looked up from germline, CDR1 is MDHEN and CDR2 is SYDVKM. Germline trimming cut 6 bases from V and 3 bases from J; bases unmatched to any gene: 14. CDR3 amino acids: CASSSTEVTGETDTQYF. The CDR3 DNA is TGTGCCAGCAGCTCCACTGAGGTGACAGGGGAAACAGATACGCAGTATTTT.

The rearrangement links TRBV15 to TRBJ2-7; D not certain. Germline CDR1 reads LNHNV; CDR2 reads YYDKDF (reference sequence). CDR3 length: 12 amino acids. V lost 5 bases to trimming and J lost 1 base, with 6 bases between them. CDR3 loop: CATSHASYEQYF. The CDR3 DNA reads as TGTGCCACCAGCCACGCATCCTACGAGCAGTACTTC. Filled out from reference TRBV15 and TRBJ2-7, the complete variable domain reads DAMVIQNPRYQVTQFGKPVTLSCSQTLNHNVMYWYQQKSSQAPKLLFHYYDKDFNNEADTPDNFQSRRPNTSFCFLDIRSPGLGDTAMYLCATSHASYEQYFGPGTRLTVT.

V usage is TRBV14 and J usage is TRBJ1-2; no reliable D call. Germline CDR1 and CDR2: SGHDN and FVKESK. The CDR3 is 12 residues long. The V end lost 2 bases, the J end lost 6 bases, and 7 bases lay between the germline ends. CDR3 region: CASSQIADGYTF. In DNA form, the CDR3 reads TGTGCCAGCAGCCAAATCGCGGATGGCTACACCTTC.

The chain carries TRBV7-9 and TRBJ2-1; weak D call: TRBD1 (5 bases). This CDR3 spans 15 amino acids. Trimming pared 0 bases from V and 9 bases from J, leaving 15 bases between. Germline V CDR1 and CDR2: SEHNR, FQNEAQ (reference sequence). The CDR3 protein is CASSLAGHRFGEQFF. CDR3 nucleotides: TGTGCCAGCAGCTTAGCGGGTCACAGGTTCGGTGAGCAGTTCTTC.

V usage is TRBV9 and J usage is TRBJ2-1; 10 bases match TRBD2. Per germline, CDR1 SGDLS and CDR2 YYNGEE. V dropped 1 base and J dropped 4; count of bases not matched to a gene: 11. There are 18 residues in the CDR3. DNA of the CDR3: TGTGCCAGCAGCGTAACCAGCGGGAGGGCCCTCCTTTACAATGAGCAGTTCTTC. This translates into CASSVTSGRALLYNEQFF.

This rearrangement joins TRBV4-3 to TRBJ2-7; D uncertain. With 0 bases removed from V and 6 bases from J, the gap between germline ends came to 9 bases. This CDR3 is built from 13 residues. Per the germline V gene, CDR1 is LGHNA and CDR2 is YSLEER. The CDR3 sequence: CASSQDRRSEQYF. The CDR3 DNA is TGCGCCAGCAGCCAAGATCGGCGTAGCGAGCAGTACTTC.

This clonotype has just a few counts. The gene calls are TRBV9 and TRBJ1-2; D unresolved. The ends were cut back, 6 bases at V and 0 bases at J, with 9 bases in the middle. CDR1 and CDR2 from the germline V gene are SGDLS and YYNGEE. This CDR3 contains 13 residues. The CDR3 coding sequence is TGTGCCAGCACCAAAAGTACTAACTATGGCTACACCTTC. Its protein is CASTKSTNYGYTF. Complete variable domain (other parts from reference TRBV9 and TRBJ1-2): DSGVTQTPKHLITATGQRVTLRCSPRSGDLSVYWYQQSLDQGLQFLIQYYNGEERAKGNILERFSAQQFPDLHSELNLSSLELGDSALYFCASTKSTNYGYTFGSGTRLTVV.

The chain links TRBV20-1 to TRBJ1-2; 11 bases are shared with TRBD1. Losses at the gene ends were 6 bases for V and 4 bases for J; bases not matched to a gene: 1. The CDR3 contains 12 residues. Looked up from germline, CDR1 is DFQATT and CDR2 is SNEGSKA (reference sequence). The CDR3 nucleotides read TGCAGTGCCGGGACAGGGGGCTATGGCTACACCTTC. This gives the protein CSAGTGGYGYTF.